The 12 T cell receptor beta chains listed next were all sequenced from one sample in a study of T cells in localized non-small cell lung cancer. Assay used: immunoSEQ multiplex PCR; TCRdb lists only in-frame clones, some missing. The sample yields 15,000 to 20,000 clones, roughly four fifths seen once. Sequenced here: peripheral blood, sampled before any cancer treatment. Source of these receptors: a male donor older than 55 with stage I lung adenocarcinoma.

V usage is TRBV30 and J usage is TRBJ2-1, with D perhaps matching TRBD2 (5 bases). The ends were cut back, 2 bases at V and 0 bases at J, with 11 bases in the middle. Germline-derived CDR1 and CDR2 are GTSNPN and SVGIG (reference sequence). The CDR3 covers 15 residues. This CDR3 is CAWSSGSGSYNEQFF. The CDR3 region has the DNA TGTGCCTGGAGTTCCGGCAGCGGCTCCTACAATGAGCAGTTCTTC.

The chain has TRBV5-1 and TRBJ2-2, with 8 bases aligning to TRBD1. The CDR3 length is 17 residues. After removal of 0 bases from V and 4 bases from J, the junction contained 8 bases not matched to a gene. CDR1 and CDR2 (germline): SGHRS, YFSETQ. The CDR3 DNA follows: TGCGCCAGCAGCTTGGAGCCAGGGGGCGATCTCACCGGGGAGCTGTTTTTT. Encoded protein: CASSLEPGGDLTGELFF.

The V and J genes are TRBV14 and TRBJ2-3; the match to TRBD2 covers 9 bases. The CDR3 is 17 amino acids. Germline V gene lookup returns CDR1 SGHDN and CDR2 FVKESK. J was trimmed by 6 bases and V by 4 bases; bases with no gene match: 14. The CDR3 sequence: CASSRSGAGGLLDTQYF. The CDR3 nucleotides are TGTGCCAGCAGCCGCTCGGGCGCGGGGGGGCTTTTGGATACGCAGTATTTT.

This clone was seen just once. The chain links TRBV7-2 to TRBJ2-3; 15 nucleotides align to TRBD2. Germline values: CDR1 SGHTA, CDR2 FQGNSA. CDR3 length equals 18 residues. V lost 5 bases, J lost 4 bases, and 10 bases stayed unmatched. CDR3 in amino acids: CASSPGLAGGPGADTQYF. CDR3 in DNA: TGTGCCAGCAGCCCCGGACTAGCGGGAGGGCCGGGTGCAGATACGCAGTATTTT. The complete variable domain, with remaining parts taken from reference TRBV7-2 and TRBJ2-3, reads GAGVSQSPSNKVTEKGKDVELRCDPISGHTALYWYRQSLGQGLEFLIYFQGNSAPDKSGLPSDRFSAERTGGSVSTLTIQRTQQEDSAVYLCASSPGLAGGPGADTQYFGPGTRLTVL.

V and J are TRBV29-1 and TRBJ2-1, with 8 bases that match TRBD2. V trimming: 4 bases; J trimming: 6 bases; junction bases outside the gene matches: 11. The CDR3 spans 15 residues. Germline V gene data show CDR1 as SQVTM and CDR2 as ANQGSEA. CDR3 sequence: CSVGPPAGAGNEQFF. Here the CDR3 DNA reads TGCAGCGTTGGCCCCCCAGCGGGGGCCGGCAATGAGCAGTTCTTC.

The CDR3 protein is CASRVLPGGGYNEQFF. The CDR3 DNA follows: TGTGCCAGTAGAGTATTGCCAGGGGGAGGGTACAATGAGCAGTTCTTC. The J gene is TRBJ2-1, the V gene TRBV19; D is possibly TRBD1 or TRBD2 (7 bases each). The CDR3 spans 16 residues. V was trimmed by 6 bases and J by 4 bases, leaving 19 bases between them. CDR1 is LNHDA and CDR2 is SQIVND in the germline V gene (reference sequence). The variable domain in full, with the rest retrieved from reference TRBV19 and TRBJ2-1, is DGGITQSPKYLFRKEGQNVTLSCEQNLNHDAMYWYRQDPGQGLRLIYYSQIVNDFQKGDIAEGYSVSREKKESFPLTVTSAQKNPTAFYLCASRVLPGGGYNEQFFGPGTRLTVL.

The J gene is TRBJ2-7, the V gene TRBV27; 7 bases are shared with TRBD2. From germline, CDR1 is MNHEY and CDR2 SMNVEV (reference sequence). With V trimmed by 0 bases and J by 1 base, 6 bases remained unmatched. The CDR3 consists of 16 residues. CDR3 in amino acids: CASSLSSSGYSYEQYF. The CDR3 DNA reads as TGTGCCAGCAGTTTATCGAGTAGCGGGTATTCCTACGAGCAGTACTTC.

The V gene is TRBV28, the J gene TRBJ2-7; D may correspond to TRBD1 or TRBD2 (5 bases each). The CDR3 is 13 residues long. Trimming took off 2 bases at V and 3 bases at J, with 8 bases between the two ends. CDR1 MDHEN and CDR2 SYDVKM come from the germline V gene. The DNA for the CDR3 is TGTGCCAGCAGTTTAGACAGCGGCTACGAGCAGTACTTC. Translation: CASSLDSGYEQYF.

This clone has only one observation. The chain carries TRBV6-6 and TRBJ1-3; D remains ambiguous. V dropped 4 bases and J dropped 1 base, with 11 bases sitting between them. Germline assignment: CDR1 MNHNY and CDR2 SVGAGI (reference sequence). The CDR3 runs 15 residues. CDR3 nucleotide sequence: TGTGCCAGCAGTTTACTCACAGAATCTGGAAACACCATATATTTT. It encodes CASSLLTESGNTIYF.

This clone is judged medium-sized. The chain's CDR3 is CASSIGTVNTEAFF. DNA of the CDR3: TGTGCCAGTAGTATAGGAACAGTGAACACTGAAGCTTTCTTT. This chain connects TRBV19 to TRBJ1-1; no clear D. Germline V gene lookup returns CDR1 LNHDA and CDR2 SQIVND (reference sequence). V shed 1 base and J shed 0 bases, with 6 bases lying between them. The CDR3 has 14 amino acids.

The chain employs TRBV29-1 and TRBJ1-1; D possibly corresponds to TRBD1 (6 bases). Deletions cut 4 bases from V and 1 base from J, with 13 bases between. This CDR3 has 14 residues. From germline, CDR1 is SQVTM and CDR2 ANQGSEA. The CDR3 bases are TGCAGCGTTGTGGCTTTACAGGGGAACACTGAAGCTTTCTTT. Translation: CSVVALQGNTEAFF.

The V and J genes are TRBV18 and TRBJ2-7; TRBD1 or TRBD2 may be the D gene (5 bases each). V was shortened by 2 bases and J by 2 bases, with 10 bases between the two germline ends. The CDR3 runs to 14 residues. Germline V lookup: CDR1 KGHSH, CDR2 LQKENI. Here the CDR3 reads CASSPTQGPYEQYF. In DNA, the CDR3 is TGTGCCAGCTCACCAACCCAGGGACCCTACGAGCAGTACTTC. The full variable domain, its missing parts supplied by reference TRBV18 and TRBJ2-7, is NAGVMQNPRHLVRRRGQEARLRCSPMKGHSHVYWYRQLPEEGLKFMVYLQKENIIDESGMPKERFSAEFPKEGPSILRIQQVVRGDSAAYFCASSPTQGPYEQYFGPGTRLTVT.